What follows describes a single T cell receptor beta chain. The data belong to a study of blood T cell repertoires in COVID-19. The wider study: T cells, B-cell-depleted T cells, or PBMCs supplied cDNA or gDNA.

The germline V and J ends were trimmed by 3 bases and 4 bases, with 7 bases remaining between them. The CDR3 consists of 12 residues. Profiled with immunoSEQ multiplex PCR; TCRdb holds only in-frame clones, not every one. Counted here are about 150,000 clones, 70% to 90% occurring once; the ten biggest clones make up approximately 7%. The chain links TRBV12-3 or TRBV12-4 to TRBJ2-7; D is possibly TRBD2 (5 bases). Input material: peripheral blood. The source of this sequence is a man aged 50 to 59 with active or convalescent COVID-19. The DNA for the CDR3 is TGTGCCAGCAGTTTTGCGGGTTACGAGCAGTACTTC. Protein product: CASSFAGYEQYF.